The clone carrying this T cell receptor beta chain has a handful of counts. Germline V gene data show CDR1 as DFQATT and CDR2 as SNEGSKA (reference sequence). With 1 base removed from V and 2 bases from J, the gap between germline ends came to 14 bases. The CDR3 runs to 15 residues. The data belong to a study of T cells after yellow fever vaccination. TCRdb fed the 5' RACE reads into MiXCR, producing one record per CDR3 protein. The sample lists 450,000 to 550,000 distinct CDR3 sequences; just over 20% were seen once. The TCR comes from a man between 18 and 35 years old who received the YFV17D yellow fever vaccine. Sequencing was performed on PBMCs, taken roughly 20 days after the first yellow fever vaccination. The chain couples TRBV20-1 to TRBJ1-2; D ambiguous. The DNA for the CDR3 is TGCAGTGCTAGAGCCTCATTGGGAGTGAACTATGGCTACACCTTC. Translated, it gives CSARASLGVNYGYTF.